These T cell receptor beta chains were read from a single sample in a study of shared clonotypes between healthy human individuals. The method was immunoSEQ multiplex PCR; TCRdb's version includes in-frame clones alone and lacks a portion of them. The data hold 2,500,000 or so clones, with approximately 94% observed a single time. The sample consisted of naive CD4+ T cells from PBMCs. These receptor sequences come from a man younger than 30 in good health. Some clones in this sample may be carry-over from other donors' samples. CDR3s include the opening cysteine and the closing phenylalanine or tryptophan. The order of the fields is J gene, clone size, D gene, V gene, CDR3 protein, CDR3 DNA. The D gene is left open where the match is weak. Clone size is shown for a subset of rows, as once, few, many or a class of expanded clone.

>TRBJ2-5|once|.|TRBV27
CASSLSSGIVGGTQYF
TGTGCCAGCAGTTTATCGTCGGGGATAGTAGGAGGGACCCAGTACTTC
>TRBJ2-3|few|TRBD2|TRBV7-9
CASSSRSEFQREPADTQYF
TGTGCCAGCAGCTCGAGGTCGGAATTTCAGCGGGAGCCAGCAGATACGCAGTATTTT
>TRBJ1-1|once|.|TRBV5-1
CASSWDPSNTEAFF
TGCGCCAGCAGCTGGGACCCCTCGAACACTGAAGCTTTCTTT
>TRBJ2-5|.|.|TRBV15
CATNRDWGAGQETQYF
TGTGCCACCAACAGAGATTGGGGGGCCGGGCAAGAGACCCAGTACTTC
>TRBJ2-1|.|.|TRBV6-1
CASRLTGEQFF
TGTGCCAGCAGACTCACTGGGGAGCAGTTCTTC
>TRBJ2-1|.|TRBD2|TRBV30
CAWSVLWTSGAYNEQFF
TGTGCCTGGAGTGTCCTGTGGACTAGCGGGGCCTACAATGAGCAGTTCTTC
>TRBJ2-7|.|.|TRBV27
CASSLGTPVSYEQYF
TGTGCCAGCAGCCTCGGGACGCCGGTCTCCTACGAGCAGTACTTC
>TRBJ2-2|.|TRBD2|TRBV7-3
CASSLFGRAETGELFF
TGTGCCAGCAGCTTATTCGGGAGGGCCGAGACCGGGGAGCTGTTTTTT
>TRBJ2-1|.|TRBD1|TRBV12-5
CASGLVLDRRNNEQFF
TGTGCTAGTGGTTTGGTATTGGACAGGAGAAACAATGAGCAGTTCTTC
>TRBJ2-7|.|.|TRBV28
CASIAPGSYRSYF
TGTGCCAGCATTGCGCCGGGCTCTTACCGGTCCTACTTC
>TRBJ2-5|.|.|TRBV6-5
CASTSSGETQYF
TGTGCCAGCACCTCCTCCGGGGAGACCCAGTACTTC
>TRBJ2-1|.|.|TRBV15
CATSPGTRGTNNEQFF
TGTGCCACCAGCCCAGGCACTAGGGGAACGAACAATGAGCAGTTCTTC
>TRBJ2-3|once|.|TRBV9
CASSVESRTDTQYF
TGTGCCAGCAGCGTAGAATCTAGGACAGATACGCAGTATTTT
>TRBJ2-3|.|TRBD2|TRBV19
CASSPLDSGSTDTQYF
TGTGCCAGTAGCCCCTTGGATAGCGGGAGCACAGATACGCAGTATTTT
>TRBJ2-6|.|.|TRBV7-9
CASSSFGATAGANVLTF
TGTGCCAGCAGCTCCTTCGGGGCGACGGCTGGGGCCAACGTCCTGACTTTC
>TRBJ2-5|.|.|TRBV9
CASSVGGSGETQYF
TGTGCCAGCAGCGTAGGGGGTAGCGGCGAGACCCAGTACTTC
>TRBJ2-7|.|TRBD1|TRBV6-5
CASSSQGFGREQYF
TGTGCCAGCAGTTCACAGGGGTTTGGTCGCGAGCAGTACTTC
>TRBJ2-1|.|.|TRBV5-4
CASSLVYNEQFF
TGTGCCAGCAGCTTGGTCTACAATGAGCAGTTCTTC